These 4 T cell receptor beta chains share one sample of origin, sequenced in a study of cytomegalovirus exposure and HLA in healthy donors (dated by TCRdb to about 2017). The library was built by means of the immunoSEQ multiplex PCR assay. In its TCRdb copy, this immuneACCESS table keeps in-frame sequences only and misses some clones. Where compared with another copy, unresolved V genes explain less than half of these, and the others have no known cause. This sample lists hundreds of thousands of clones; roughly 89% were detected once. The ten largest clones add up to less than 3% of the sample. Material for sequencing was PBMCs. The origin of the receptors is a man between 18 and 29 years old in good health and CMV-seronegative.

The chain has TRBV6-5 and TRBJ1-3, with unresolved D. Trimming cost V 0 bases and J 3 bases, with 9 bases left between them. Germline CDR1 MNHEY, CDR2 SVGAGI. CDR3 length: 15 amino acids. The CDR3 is CASSYSSGVGNTIYF. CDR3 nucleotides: TGTGCCAGCAGTTACTCTTCCGGGGTTGGAAACACCATATATTTT.

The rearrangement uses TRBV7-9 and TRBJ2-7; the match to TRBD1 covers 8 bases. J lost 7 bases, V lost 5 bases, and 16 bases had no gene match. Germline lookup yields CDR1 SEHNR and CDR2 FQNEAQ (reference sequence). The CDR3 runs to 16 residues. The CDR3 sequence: CASSLGQGRGTGEQYF. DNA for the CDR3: TGTGCCAGCAGCCTTGGACAGGGTCGGGGTACGGGAGAGCAGTACTTC.

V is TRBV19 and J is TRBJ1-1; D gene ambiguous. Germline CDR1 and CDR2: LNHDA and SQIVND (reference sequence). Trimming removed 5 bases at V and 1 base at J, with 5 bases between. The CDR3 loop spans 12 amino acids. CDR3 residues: CASSLWNTEAFF. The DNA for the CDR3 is TGTGCCAGTAGTCTCTGGAACACTGAAGCTTTCTTT.

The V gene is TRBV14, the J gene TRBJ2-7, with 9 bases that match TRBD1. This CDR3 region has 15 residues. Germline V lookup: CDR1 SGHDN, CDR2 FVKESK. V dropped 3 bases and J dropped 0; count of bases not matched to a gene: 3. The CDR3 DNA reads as TGTGCCAGCAGCCACGGGACAGGGCCCTCCTACGAGCAGTACTTC. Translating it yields CASSHGTGPSYEQYF.